These T cell receptor beta chains were read from a single sample in a study of monozygotic twins with inflammatory bowel disease. Reanalyzing the 5' RACE reads, TCRdb keeps one entry per CDR3 protein, without DNA. Here the sample table reports about 210,000 distinct CDR3 sequences. Sequencing was performed on blood. These receptor sequences come from a human donor with ulcerative colitis or Crohn's disease, or a healthy co-twin of an affected twin (not recorded which). Both conserved end residues are part of each CDR3. Each record gives: V gene, J gene, CDR3 protein.

TRBV4-1,TRBJ1-4,CASSPGQGPANEKLFF
TRBV20-1,TRBJ2-2,CSATGTGTTGELFF
TRBV5-1,TRBJ1-4,CASSLKNYNEKLFF
TRBV7-9,TRBJ2-7,CASRPRQGISEQYF
TRBV5-1,TRBJ2-2,CASSWDRPNTGELFF
TRBV20-1,TRBJ2-7,CSATVASYEQYF
TRBV15,TRBJ2-1,CATSPLGLGGNEQFF
TRBV20-1,TRBJ2-7,CSAVGTLLYEQYF
TRBV29-1,TRBJ2-3,CSVAYGLAGGLIDTQYF
TRBV2,TRBJ1-6,CASSGSSYNSPLHF
TRBV5-1,TRBJ2-7,CASRTQGEGSYEQYF
TRBV5-4,TRBJ2-3,CASSFWVAGATDTQYF
TRBV7-3,TRBJ2-2,CASSPRLGTQVF
TRBV12-3/TRBV12-4,TRBJ1-5,CASSEDIGEVGPQHF
TRBV5-4,TRBJ1-5,CASSRDRGEQPQHF
TRBV6-1,TRBJ1-4,CAIKRTTATNEKLFF
TRBV7-9,TRBJ2-7,CASSLSESYEQYF
TRBV5-1,TRBJ2-5,CASSFNSQGPGTQYF
TRBV15,TRBJ1-2,CATSRARDFPGLVDGYTF
TRBV27,TRBJ2-7,CASSVAGGAVFGQYF
TRBV20-1,TRBJ1-1,CSARDLGEAFF
TRBV20-1,TRBJ2-3,CSAPPGTSGGRRTDTQYF
TRBV12-3/TRBV12-4,TRBJ2-3,CASSKYATDTQYF
TRBV12-3/TRBV12-4,TRBJ2-3,CASSLRQGRIGTDTQYF
TRBV6-1,TRBJ2-3,CASSPQGGGVGDTQYF
TRBV5-1,TRBJ2-5,CASSSQGMQETQYF
TRBV5-1,TRBJ2-1,CASSLALAYEQFF
TRBV20-1,TRBJ1-5,CSAYPPGTEHQPQHF
TRBV5-6,TRBJ1-6,CASSGTGGGDNSPLHF
TRBV7-3,TRBJ2-1,CASSLGPGYNEQFF
TRBV6-1,TRBJ2-2,CASTPGSGATGELFF
TRBV5-5,TRBJ2-2,CASSLASGGAAGELFF
TRBV4-1,TRBJ2-7,CASSQGLTGTGYYEQYF
TRBV12-3/TRBV12-4,TRBJ1-2,CASTGGPGPYGYTF
TRBV12-3/TRBV12-4,TRBJ1-1,CASSFTGVNTEAFF
TRBV5-1,TRBJ1-6,CASSADILLPLHF
TRBV3-1,TRBJ2-1,CASSQDGAGGFSSYNEQFF
TRBV7-2,TRBJ2-1,CASSLGTGRTNEQFF
TRBV7-9,TRBJ2-5,CASSADGTQYF
TRBV5-6,TRBJ2-1,CASRSRGAYNEQFF
TRBV6-1,TRBJ1-1,CASSDRSSMNTEAFF
TRBV7-9,TRBJ2-7,CASSPSDSGAYEQYF
TRBV6-2/TRBV6-3,TRBJ2-7,CASSYSPTGVDSYEQYF
TRBV5-1,TRBJ1-4,CASSIQDNEKLFF
TRBV2,TRBJ1-4,CASSILRGVGEKLFF
TRBV3-1,TRBJ2-3,CASSPKGAGRRYTQYF
TRBV4-1,TRBJ1-1,CASSQAPNPFMNTEAFF
TRBV20-1,TRBJ2-1,CSARVRESGNNEQFF
TRBV6-1,TRBJ2-1,CASIKAESYNEQFF
TRBV9,TRBJ2-2,CASSVSGGETGELFF
TRBV4-2,TRBJ1-1,CASSPGRQFKLNTEAFF
TRBV7-9,TRBJ2-3,CASSFGGRSTDTQYF
TRBV6-2/TRBV6-3,TRBJ2-5,CASTRDPMTQYF
TRBV7-7,TRBJ2-3,CASSLYGETDTQYF
TRBV6-5,TRBJ2-3,CASSSSGEESDTQYF